This T cell receptor (beta chain) was documented in a study of T cell changes during pregnancy in multiple sclerosis (dated by TCRdb to 2018 to 2020). Background for the entire study: In women with multiple sclerosis, the researchers looked at how the T cell repertoire shifted as pregnancy progressed.

The method was the immunoSEQ multiplex PCR assay. In its TCRdb copy, this immuneACCESS table keeps in-frame sequences only and misses some clones. Where compared with another copy, unresolved V genes explain less than half of these, and the others have no known cause. The sample includes about 110,000 clones, with 80% to 95% observed a single time. The ten biggest clones cover 3.5% of the sample. This clone showed up just a few times. The specificity of this receptor is unknown. No per-base quality is available; no much larger clone lies one base away. Source: peripheral blood, taken after pregnancy. The sequence was obtained from a female donor with multiple sclerosis, enrolled in a pregnancy study.

Read as DNA, the sequence is TGCAGCGTTGTTTTTGGGCGGGGGGACGGTGAGCAGTTCTTC. Its protein reads: CSVVFGRGDGEQFF. Recombination connected TRBV29-1 to TRBJ2-1; a stretch of 8 junction bases matches TRBD2. There are 14 amino acids in the CDR3, from cysteine to phenylalanine inclusive. The sequence is cut down to CDR3 DNA, 42 bases in frame from base 1. V is cut back by 4 bases and J by 9 bases, with 11 bases in the junction unmatched. Taken from the germline V gene, the CDR1 and CDR2 loops are SQVTM and ANQGSEA.